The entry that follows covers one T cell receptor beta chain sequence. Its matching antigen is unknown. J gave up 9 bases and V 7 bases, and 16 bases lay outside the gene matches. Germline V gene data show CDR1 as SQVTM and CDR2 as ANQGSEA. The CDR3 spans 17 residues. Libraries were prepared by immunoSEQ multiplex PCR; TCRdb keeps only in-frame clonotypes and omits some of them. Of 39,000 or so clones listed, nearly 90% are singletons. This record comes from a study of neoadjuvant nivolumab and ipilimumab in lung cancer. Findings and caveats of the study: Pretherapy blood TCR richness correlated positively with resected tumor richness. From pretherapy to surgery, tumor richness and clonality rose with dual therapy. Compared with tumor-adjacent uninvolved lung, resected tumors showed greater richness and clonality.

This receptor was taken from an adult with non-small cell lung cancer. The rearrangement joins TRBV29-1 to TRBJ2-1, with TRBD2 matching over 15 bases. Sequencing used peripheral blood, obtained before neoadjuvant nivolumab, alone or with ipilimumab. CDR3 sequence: CSGEFPGLAGGRGEQFF. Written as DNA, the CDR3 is TGCAGCGGAGAATTCCCGGGACTAGCGGGAGGCCGGGGTGAGCAGTTCTTC.